Listed below are T cell receptor beta chains from one sample, sequenced in a study of T cells in Graves' hyperthyroidism and ophthalmopathy. TCRdb analysed the multiplex PCR reads with MiXCR anew, one entry per CDR3 protein. The sample records about 640,000 distinct CDR3 sequences, approximately 15% being singletons. The sample consisted of blood. Source of these receptors: a woman in her 50s with Graves' ophthalmopathy. Each CDR3 is given with its conserved first and last residue. A D gene is named only where the DNA matches it firmly. Where a row states a size, it is once, few, many or the class of an expanded clone; other rows omit it.

many	TRBJ1-4	TRBD1	TRBV7-2	CASSGRTGLTNEKLFF	TGTGCCAGCAGCGGAAGGACAGGCCTAACTAATGAAAAACTGTTTTTT
many	TRBJ2-2	TRBD1	TRBV11-3	CASSLVAGGTGELFF	TGTGCCAGCAGCTTAGTGGCAGGGGGCACCGGGGAGCTGTTTTTT
few	TRBJ2-5	-	TRBV15	CATSRVAGMGTQYF	TGTGCCACCAGCAGAGTGGCGGGGATGGGGACCCAGTACTTC
-	TRBJ2-1	TRBD2	TRBV15	CATSRVAGVYNEQFF	TGTGCCACCAGCAGAGTAGCGGGAGTCTACAATGAGCAGTTCTTC
-	TRBJ1-4	TRBD1	TRBV19	CASSILSGQRILKLFF	TGTGCCAGTAGTATCCTCTCGGGACAGAGGATTTTAAAACTGTTTTTT
many	TRBJ2-2	-	TRBV7-2	CASSLVRDYTGELFF	TGTGCCAGCAGCTTGGTCAGGGACTACACCGGGGAGCTGTTTTTT
many	TRBJ2-7	-	TRBV11-2	CASSYAPGPKYEQYF	TGTGCCAGCAGTTATGCGCCGGGACCGAAGTACGAGCAGTACTTC
few	TRBJ2-2	-	TRBV29-1	CSVRGIKNTGELFF	TGCAGCGTAAGAGGGATTAAGAACACCGGGGAGCTGTTTTTT
many	TRBJ2-5	TRBD1	TRBV20-1	CSVPGTGVETQYF	TGCAGTGTCCCCGGGACAGGGGTCGAGACCCAGTACTTC
many	TRBJ2-1	TRBD2	TRBV20-1	CSAALGRREGSSYNEQFF	TGCAGTGCTGCCCTGGGAAGGCGGGAGGGGAGCTCCTACAATGAGCAGTTCTTC
few	TRBJ2-1	TRBD2	TRBV19	CASSMRTSGRDEQFF	TGTGCCAGTAGTATGAGGACTAGCGGGAGAGATGAGCAGTTCTTC
many	TRBJ2-7	-	TRBV7-8	CASGSTLYEQYF	TGTGCCAGCGGTTCTACTTTATACGAGCAGTACTTC
many	TRBJ2-7	-	TRBV11-3	CASSLGQKILYEQYF	TGTGCCAGCAGCCTCGGACAGAAAATACTCTACGAGCAGTACTTC
few	TRBJ1-1	-	TRBV19	CASSISAAMNTEAFF	TGTGCCAGTAGTATCAGCGCAGCTATGAACACTGAAGCTTTCTTT
-	TRBJ1-6	-	TRBV4-3	CASSQEVRGGSPLHF	TGCGCCAGCAGCCAAGAAGTTCGGGGTGGTTCACCCCTCCACTTT
many	TRBJ1-1	-	TRBV15	CATSREKGSSGTEAFF	TGTGCCACCAGCAGAGAGAAGGGGTCCTCAGGCACTGAAGCTTTCTTT
few	TRBJ2-1	TRBD2	TRBV20-1	CSAGLARGGYNEQFF	TGCAGTGCAGGACTAGCCCGAGGCGGTTACAATGAGCAGTTCTTC
many	TRBJ2-7	-	TRBV5-4	CASAADPGSYEQYF	TGTGCCAGCGCCGCGGACCCTGGCTCCTACGAGCAGTACTTC
once	TRBJ2-4	-	TRBV20-1	CSAETNVAKNIQYF	TGCAGTGCTGAGACAAACGTAGCCAAAAACATTCAGTACTTC
-	TRBJ2-3	-	TRBV20-1	CSARVARPYVTQYF	TGCAGTGCTAGGGTAGCAAGGCCTTATGTTACGCAGTATTTT
many	TRBJ1-5	-	TRBV18	CASSPEVNQPQHF	TGTGCCAGCTCCCCCGAAGTGAATCAGCCCCAGCATTTT
few	TRBJ2-3	-	TRBV4-2	CASSQGGLSITDTQYF	TGTGCCAGCAGCCAAGGGGGACTTTCTATCACAGATACGCAGTATTTT